These 15 T cell receptor beta chains originate from one sample sequenced in a study of blood T cell repertoires in COVID-19. Data came from immunoSEQ multiplex PCR; TCRdb stores just in-frame clones and leaves some out. Here the sample spans about 240,000 clones, around 86% being singletons. Material: peripheral blood. These receptors came from a woman in her sixties or seventies with active or convalescent COVID-19.

This clone was detected many times. V and J are TRBV28 and TRBJ1-5, with D perhaps matching TRBD1 (5 bases). Deletions cut 3 bases from V and 0 bases from J, with 21 bases between. This CDR3 is 19 amino acids long. Germline-derived CDR1 and CDR2 are MDHEN and SYDVKM. CDR3 residues: CASSFIPLWQGDSNQPQHF. Written as DNA, the CDR3 is TGTGCCAGCAGTTTTATTCCCCTTTGGCAGGGCGATAGCAATCAGCCCCAGCATTTT.

This clone was detected only once. This chain uses TRBV7-2 with TRBJ2-2; TRBD2 aligns across 9 bases. Trimming cost V 1 base and J 5 bases; bases outside gene matches: 5. CDR1 is SGHTA and CDR2 is FQGNSA in the germline V gene. This CDR3 region has 16 residues. The chain's CDR3 is CASSLVAGDPTGELFF. CDR3 nucleotide sequence: TGTGCCAGCAGCTTAGTAGCGGGGGACCCTACCGGGGAGCTGTTTTTT.

This clone has more than one count but fewer than ten. The chain has TRBV11-1 and TRBJ1-1; 7 bases are shared with TRBD1. The V and J ends lost 5 bases and 1 base, in that order; junction bases with no gene match: 4. Germline V gene data show CDR1 as SGHAT and CDR2 as FQDESV (reference sequence). CDR3 length equals 14 residues. The CDR3 DNA sequence: TGTGCCAGCAGCCCCCGACAGGGGAACACTGAAGCTTTCTTT. This gives the protein CASSPRQGNTEAFF.

This clone turned up a few times. The V call is TRBV2, the J call TRBJ1-3, with D maybe TRBD1 (5 bases). CDR1 and CDR2 (germline): SNHLY, FYNNEI. The CDR3 is 16 residues long. V was pared by 3 bases and J by 0 bases, with 12 bases between. CDR3 coding DNA: TGTGCCAGCAGTGACCCCGGCAGGGCCTCTGGAAACACCATATATTTT. Its protein product is CASSDPGRASGNTIYF.

J is TRBJ2-3 and V is TRBV6-6; a weak D match, TRBD2 (5 bases). V lost 6 bases and J 4 bases, leaving 20 bases between the germline ends. The CDR3 consists of 16 residues. Germline values: CDR1 MNHNY, CDR2 SVGAGI (reference sequence). CDR3 DNA: TGTGCCAGCAGCCTAGGAACGACGGGGTCGGCAGATACGCAGTATTTT. Amino acid sequence: CASSLGTTGSADTQYF.

This chain uses TRBV15 with TRBJ1-6; 9 nucleotides line up with TRBD1. Germline V gene sequence: CDR1 LNHNV, CDR2 YYDKDF (reference sequence). V shed 3 bases, J shed 6 bases, and the junction held 3 bases outside the gene matches. The CDR3 consists of 15 residues. DNA for the CDR3: TGTGCCACCAGCAGGGACAGGGGTTCTAATTCACCCCTCCACTTT. It encodes CATSRDRGSNSPLHF.

CDR3 loop: CASSSRDEAFF. The CDR3 coding sequence is TGTGCCAGCTCGTCCCGGGATGAAGCTTTCTTT. This chain links TRBV18 with TRBJ1-1; D is uncertain. The CDR3 totals 11 residues. Germline CDR1 KGHSH, CDR2 LQKENI. Trimming left V 6 bases short and J 7 bases short, with 9 bases between.

The chain joins TRBV7-8 to TRBJ1-2, with TRBD1 identical over 12 bases. The CDR3 covers 17 residues. The V gene's germline CDR1 is SGHVS and CDR2 FQNEAQ. V shed 1 base, J shed 8 bases, and the junction held 11 bases outside the gene matches. The CDR3, as DNA: TGTGCCAGCAGCTTAGGGGGGACAGGGGGCAGGATGGGAGGCTACACCTTC. Protein sequence: CASSLGGTGGRMGGYTF.

The gene calls are TRBV19 and TRBJ1-3; D may be TRBD1 (6 bases). The ends were cut back, 3 bases at V and 2 bases at J, with 8 bases in the middle. Germline assignment: CDR1 LNHDA and CDR2 SQIVND (reference sequence). This CDR3 contains 14 residues. The CDR3 DNA reads as TGTGCCAGTAGTATCGGGACAACTGGAAACACCATATATTTT. As protein: CASSIGTTGNTIYF.

The chain links TRBV3-1 (or the pseudogene TRBV3-2) to TRBJ2-2; TRBD2 matches at 10 bases. Germline V CDR1 and CDR2: LGHDT, YNNKEL (reference sequence). The V segment lost 1 base and the J segment 6 bases; nucleotides outside the gene matches: 8. This CDR3 is built from 17 residues. CDR3 amino acids: CASSQGTAGGPAGELFF. The CDR3 DNA reads as TGTGCCAGCAGCCAAGGTACAGCGGGGGGGCCGGCCGGGGAGCTGTTTTTT.

This sequence joins TRBV5-5 and TRBJ2-5; D is undetermined. This CDR3 comprises 14 residues. Germline CDR1 SGHKS, CDR2 YYEKEE (reference sequence). Deletions cut 1 base from V and 4 bases from J, with 11 bases between. Written as DNA, the CDR3 is TGTGCCAGCAGCTTGCCCACAAGAAGAGAGACCCAGTACTTC. Encoded protein: CASSLPTRRETQYF.

The chain combines TRBV9 with TRBJ2-7, with TRBD2 matching 7 bases. V was clipped by 7 bases and J by 6 bases; unmatched bases: 13. The CDR3 covers 14 residues. Germline CDR1 is SGDLS and CDR2 is YYNGEE. The CDR3 sequence: CASSLIGLDAEQYF. The CDR3 DNA is TGTGCCAGCTCACTTATTGGACTAGACGCCGAGCAGTACTTC.

This chain links TRBV10-2 with TRBJ2-3, with D possibly matching TRBD1 (5 bases). Germline CDR1 is WSHSY and CDR2 is SAAADI. The CDR3 totals 12 residues. V lost 3 bases and J lost 5, with 6 bases in between. The CDR3 DNA is TGCGCCAGCAGTGAAGGGGAAGATACGCAGTATTTT. Translated, it gives CASSEGEDTQYF.

The chain carries TRBV3-1 (or the pseudogene TRBV3-2) and TRBJ1-5; tentative D call: TRBD1 (6 bases). Germline V gives CDR1 LGHDT, CDR2 YNNKEL (reference sequence). V was pared by 4 bases and J by 1 base, with 11 bases between. There are 15 residues in the CDR3. The chain's CDR3 is CASSLGGGSNQPQHF. In DNA, the CDR3 is TGTGCCAGCAGCCTTGGGGGCGGGAGCAATCAGCCCCAGCATTTT.

A remark on this clone: This sample includes further DNA sequences coding for the same CDR3. The V gene is TRBV18, the J gene TRBJ1-1; TRBD1 agrees at 7 bases. Per the germline V gene, CDR1 is KGHSH and CDR2 is LQKENI. There are 14 residues in the CDR3. The junction had 2 bases not matched to a gene; V was cut back by 3 bases and J by 1 base. In DNA form, the CDR3 reads TGTGCCAGCTCACCGGGGACAGCGAACACTGAAGCTTTCTTT. Its protein is CASSPGTANTEAFF.